This T cell receptor beta chain was profiled in a study of pediatric ulcerative colitis. Study conclusions and caveats: In rectum, acute severe colitis had expanded clones and less diversity. Compared with controls, ulcerative colitis showed greater blood-rectum clone sharing. A couple of rectal CDR3 clonotypes occurred in all ulcerative colitis patients.

Of note for this clone: Its antigen remains unidentified.

TCRdb's table, derived via immunoSEQ multiplex PCR, lists solely in-frame clones and lacks some. The sample holds about 60,000 clones, approximately 87% seen once. Blood was drawn at the time of colonoscopy. The TCR originated in a boy between 10 and 17 years old who was a control in a study of pediatric ulcerative colitis. The specimen sequenced was blood.

The CDR3, as DNA: TGTGCCAGCAGTGTCCTGCAGGACAGCTCCTACGAGCAGTACTTC. Its translation is CASSVLQDSSYEQYF. V and J are TRBV6-1 and TRBJ2-7; D may be TRBD1 (6 bases). The CDR3 runs to 15 residues. The V end lost 4 bases, the J end lost 0 bases, and 13 bases lay between the germline ends. Looked up from germline, CDR1 is MNHNS and CDR2 is SASEGT.